This is a list of T cell receptor beta chains from one sample in a study of blood T cell repertoires in COVID-19. TCRdb keeps only in-frame clones here, not all; method: immunoSEQ multiplex PCR. The sample lists 150,000 to 200,000 clones; around 81% were seen once. Input material: peripheral blood. The source of these receptors is a man aged 55 to 69 with active or convalescent COVID-19. Both conserved end residues are part of each CDR3. The D gene is left open where the match is weak. For some rows the clone size is stated as once, few or many, or as a class when expanded; others skip it.

d_gene	v_gene	j_gene	abundance	CDR3aa	CDR3nt
.	TRBV4-2	TRBJ1-1	few	CASSQDWEGNTEAFF	TGTGCCAGCAGCCAAGATTGGGAGGGGAACACTGAAGCTTTCTTT
TRBD2	TRBV5-4	TRBJ2-3	.	CASSQTSGRTDTQYF	TGTGCCAGCAGCCAGACTAGCGGGAGAACAGATACGCAGTATTTT
.	TRBV27	TRBJ2-1	.	CASSLWTPTDNEQFF	TGTGCCAGCAGTTTATGGACACCTACCGACAATGAGCAGTTCTTC
.	TRBV11-2	TRBJ2-7	.	CASSLQRWAEQYF	TGTGCCAGCAGCTTACAACGATGGGCCGAGCAGTACTTC
.	TRBV9	TRBJ2-7	.	CASSIGVVAGEQYF	TGTGCCAGCTCCATAGGGGTGGTGGCAGGCGAGCAGTACTTC
.	TRBV5-1	TRBJ1-6	.	CASSLGQINSPLHF	TGCGCCAGCAGCTTGGGACAGATTAATTCACCCCTCCACTTT
TRBD2	TRBV19	TRBJ2-1	.	CASSLQASGTSGRPEQFF	TGTGCCAGTAGTCTCCAAGCTTCCGGGACTAGCGGGAGGCCTGAGCAGTTCTTC
TRBD1	TRBV9	TRBJ2-2	.	CASSVVGGPGELFF	TGTGCCAGCAGCGTAGTAGGGGGCCCCGGGGAGCTGTTTTTT
.	TRBV29-1	TRBJ2-3	.	CSVGVVSGGLDTQYF	TGCAGCGTTGGAGTGGTTAGCGGAGGACTAGATACGCAGTATTTT
TRBD1	TRBV5-5	TRBJ2-7	.	CASSRQGPLGIMYF	TGTGCCAGCAGCAGACAGGGCCCCTTAGGTATAATGTACTTC
.	TRBV7-2	TRBJ2-1	.	CASSPRGFYNEQFF	TGTGCCAGCAGCCCCAGGGGCTTCTACAATGAGCAGTTCTTC
.	TRBV27	TRBJ2-7	.	CASSPDRTHEQYF	TGTGCCAGCAGCCCAGACAGGACCCACGAGCAGTACTTC
.	TRBV27	TRBJ1-1	once	CASSHPPVGGENTEAFF	TGTGCCAGCAGCCATCCCCCGGTAGGGGGGGAGAACACTGAAGCTTTCTTT
.	TRBV2	TRBJ2-3	.	CASRVGTNTDTQYF	TGTGCCAGCAGAGTAGGTACTAACACAGATACGCAGTATTTT
.	TRBV29-1	TRBJ2-2	.	CSVEYGGGTGELFF	TGCAGCGTTGAATACGGGGGAGGCACCGGGGAGCTGTTTTTT
TRBD1	TRBV14	TRBJ2-5	once	CASSPDRAGFETQYF	TGTGCCAGCAGCCCGGACAGGGCCGGGTTCGAGACCCAGTACTTC
TRBD1	TRBV6-1	TRBJ1-3	.	CASSDQGGSSGNTIYF	TGTGCCAGCAGTGATCAGGGGGGTAGCTCTGGAAACACCATATATTTT
.	TRBV6-5	TRBJ1-3	.	CASSFDSGNTIYF	TGTGCCAGCAGTTTCGACTCCGGAAACACCATATATTTT
TRBD1	TRBV5-6	TRBJ2-2	.	CASSSTGTGVGPGELFF	TGTGCCAGCAGCTCAACCGGGACAGGGGTCGGGCCCGGGGAGCTGTTTTTT
TRBD1	TRBV28	TRBJ2-2	.	CASSFGTASNTGELFF	TGTGCCAGCAGTTTCGGGACAGCTTCGAACACCGGGGAGCTGTTTTTT
TRBD1	TRBV9	TRBJ1-1	.	CASSVFPGQVPNTEAFF	TGTGCCAGCAGCGTATTTCCGGGACAGGTTCCGAACACTGAAGCTTTCTTT
TRBD1	TRBV3-1/TRBV3-2	TRBJ1-1	.	CASSHQDRGLILGTEAFF	TGTGCCAGCAGCCACCAAGACAGGGGGCTTATTTTGGGAACTGAAGCTTTCTTT
TRBD1	TRBV7-6	TRBJ1-3	.	CASSLTPGQGIRKSTGNTIYF	TGTGCCAGCAGCTTAACTCCGGGACAGGGTATAAGGAAGTCGACTGGAAACACCATATATTTT
TRBD1	TRBV19	TRBJ1-2	.	CASSDRGAFGGYTF	TGTGCCAGTAGTGACAGGGGCGCGTTCGGTGGCTACACCTTC
TRBD2	TRBV11-3	TRBJ2-1	.	CASSSLGTSGIHNEQFF	TGTGCCAGCAGCTCCCTAGGGACTAGCGGAATCCACAATGAGCAGTTCTTC
.	TRBV19	TRBJ1-2	once	CASSIFVDTYGYTF	TGTGCCAGTAGTATTTTCGTTGACACCTATGGCTACACCTTC
TRBD1	TRBV18	TRBJ1-2	.	CASSPTGTGGLGYTF	TGTGCCAGCTCACCAACCGGGACAGGGGGTCTTGGCTACACCTTC
.	TRBV15	TRBJ2-3	.	CATSRDVGGPDTQYF	TGTGCCACCAGCAGAGATGTCGGAGGGCCAGATACGCAGTATTTT
.	TRBV3-1/TRBV3-2	TRBJ1-2	once	CASSQDTGTYGYTF	TGTGCCAGCAGCCAAGATACAGGGACATATGGCTACACCTTC